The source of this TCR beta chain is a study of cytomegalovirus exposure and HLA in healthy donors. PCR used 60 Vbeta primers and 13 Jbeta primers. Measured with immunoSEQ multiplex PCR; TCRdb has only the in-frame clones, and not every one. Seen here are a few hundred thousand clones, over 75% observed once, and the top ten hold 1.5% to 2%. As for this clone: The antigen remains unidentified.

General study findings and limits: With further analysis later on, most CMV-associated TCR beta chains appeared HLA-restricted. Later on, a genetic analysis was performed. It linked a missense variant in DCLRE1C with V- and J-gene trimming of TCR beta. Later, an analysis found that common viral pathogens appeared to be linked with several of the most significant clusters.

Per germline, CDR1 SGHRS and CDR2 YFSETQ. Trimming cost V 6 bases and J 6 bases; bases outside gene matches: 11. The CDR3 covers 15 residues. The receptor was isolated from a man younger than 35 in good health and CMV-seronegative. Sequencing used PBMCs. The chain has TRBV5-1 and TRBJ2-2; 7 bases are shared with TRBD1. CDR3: CASTVPGQYPGELFF. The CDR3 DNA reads TGCGCCAGCACCGTCCCGGGACAGTACCCCGGGGAGCTGTTTTTT.